The 20 T cell receptor beta chains given below trace back to one sample, sequenced in a study of blood T cells in healthy people across ages. The use of a sample-barcoded 5' primer and a J-beta primer mix characterized a second PCR of roughly 6 to 11 cycles. TCRdb re-called the 5' RACE reads with MiXCR, one entry per CDR3 protein. The sample lists 2 million or so distinct CDR3 sequences; about 50% were seen once. Sequencing was carried out using blood. Receptors were obtained from a woman aged 40 to 50 in good health.

This clonotype has more than one count but fewer than ten. The genes are TRBV28 and TRBJ2-7; TRBD1 matches at 12 bases. Germline assignment: CDR1 MDHEN and CDR2 SYDVKM. V shed 2 bases and J 2 bases; nucleotides not matched to a gene: 4. The CDR3 runs 16 residues. In nucleotides, the CDR3 is TGTGCCAGCAGTTTACCGGGACAGGGGGCGGCCTACGAGCAGTACTTC. As protein: CASSLPGQGAAYEQYF.

This chain links TRBV4-2 with TRBJ2-7; D is ambiguous. Germline CDR1 LGHNA, CDR2 YNFKEQ. V lost 1 base, J lost 6 bases, and 13 bases lay in between. The CDR3 runs 14 residues. The DNA of the CDR3 is TGTGCCAGCAGCCAAGGACCCTCTAATTCCGAGCAGTACTTC. It is translated as CASSQGPSNSEQYF.

The chain recombines TRBV15 with TRBJ1-5; D might be TRBD1 (5 bases). V was cut by 5 bases and J by 2 bases, with 13 bases left in between. This CDR3 has 15 amino acids. CDR1 is LNHNV, CDR2 YYDKDF, per germline (reference sequence). For the CDR3, the DNA is TGTGCCACCAGCGGGCGACAGAAGGGCAATCAGCCCCAGCATTTT. Its translation is CATSGRQKGNQPQHF.

This chain links TRBV20-1 with TRBJ2-3, with D maybe TRBD2 (5 bases). The V and J ends lost 0 bases and 2 bases respectively, with 12 bases between them. From germline, CDR1 is DFQATT and CDR2 SNEGSKA (reference sequence). CDR3 length equals 15 residues. CDR3 nucleotide sequence: TGCAGTGCTAGAGATTCGAGGGCAACCACAGATACGCAGTATTTT. Amino acid sequence: CSARDSRATTDTQYF.

The rearrangement joins TRBV28 to TRBJ1-2, with D perhaps TRBD1 (6 bases). In germline, CDR1 is MDHEN, CDR2 SYDVKM. The CDR3 contains 14 residues. Trimming cost V 5 bases and J 8 bases, with 18 bases left between them. In DNA, the CDR3 is TGTGCCAGCAGTCCTGCCGGGGGGCACGGGGGCTACACCTTC. Translated, it gives CASSPAGGHGGYTF.

This clonotype was counted a few times. This CDR3 reads CSASVSGYEQYF. The CDR3 DNA is TGCAGTGCTAGCGTGAGCGGGTACGAGCAGTACTTC. V and J are TRBV20-1 and TRBJ2-7, with a weak D call TRBD2 (6 bases). The CDR3 is 12 amino acids. V was pared by 3 bases and J by 4 bases, with 10 bases between. From germline, CDR1 is DFQATT and CDR2 SNEGSKA (reference sequence).

The chain employs TRBV7-9 and TRBJ2-5; 7 bases align to TRBD2. Germline V lookup: CDR1 SEHNR, CDR2 FQNEAQ (reference sequence). J lost 5 bases, V lost 6 bases, and 6 bases had no gene match. The CDR3 has 13 residues. The CDR3, as DNA: TGTGCCAGCAGGTTTGGGGGGGAGGAGACCCAGTACTTC. This gives the protein CASRFGGEETQYF.

A few counts support this clonotype. The chain is built from TRBV14 and TRBJ2-3, with D perhaps assigned TRBD1 or TRBD2 (5 bases each). V was trimmed by 1 base and J by 11 bases, leaving 13 bases between them. This CDR3 spans 13 amino acids. Per the germline V gene, CDR1 is SGHDN and CDR2 is FVKESK. The CDR3 DNA reads TGTGCCAGCAGCCAAGGTGACGGGACCCTGCAGTATTTT. The encoded protein is CASSQGDGTLQYF.

There are a few counts of this clonotype. The rearrangement links TRBV6-6 to TRBJ2-5, with a tentative D call TRBD2 (5 bases). This CDR3 has 15 amino acids. Germline CDR1 MNHNY, CDR2 SVGAGI (reference sequence). The V end was cut by 0 bases, the J end by 4 bases, with 12 bases between. The CDR3 DNA sequence: TGTGCCAGCAGTTACTCGAGCCTAGCAGGAGAGACCCAGTACTTC. Its protein is CASSYSSLAGETQYF.

In DNA form, the CDR3 reads TGTGCCAGCAGCTCTAATACAGGGGAAGGACAGCCCCAGCATTTT. Its protein is CASSSNTGEGQPQHF. J is TRBJ1-5 and V is TRBV7-3; 7 bases match TRBD1. CDR1 is SGHTA, CDR2 FQGTGA, per germline. The CDR3 consists of 15 residues. Trimming removed 4 bases from V and 7 bases from J; junction bases left unmatched: 10.

The chain couples TRBV7-2 to TRBJ2-3; D possibly corresponds to TRBD2 (6 bases). The CDR3 contains 17 residues. The V gene lost 4 bases and the J gene lost 4 bases, with 21 bases spanning the gap. The germline gives CDR1 SGHTA, CDR2 FQGNSA. The CDR3 DNA is TGTGCCAGCAGCTCCTGGGTTGGGGACTTTAGCGCAGATACGCAGTATTTT. Protein product: CASSSWVGDFSADTQYF.

With regard to this clonotype: Being one base from a much bigger clone, this may be a read error. The rearrangement uses TRBV7-2 and TRBJ2-5; D might be TRBD1 (6 bases). The CDR3 contains 13 residues. Germline V lookup: CDR1 SGHTA, CDR2 FQGNSA. CDR3 region: CACSPTGSETQYF. DNA of the CDR3: TGTGCCTGCAGCCCCACAGGGTCGGAGACCCAGTACTTC.

The chain recombines TRBV20-1 with TRBJ2-4; D is undetermined. The germline CDR1 and CDR2 sequences are DFQATT and SNEGSKA (reference sequence). This CDR3 has 15 residues. V was shortened by 3 bases and J by 1 base, with 13 bases between the two germline ends. CDR3 sequence (DNA): TGCAGTGCTAGGCCCCCCATCTCGGCCAAAAACATTCAGTACTTC. Protein: CSARPPISAKNIQYF.

V and J are TRBV5-1 and TRBJ1-1, with a weak D call TRBD1 (6 bases). Deletions cut 4 bases from V and 1 base from J, with 14 bases between. From germline, CDR1 is SGHRS and CDR2 YFSETQ. CDR3 length equals 15 residues. CDR3 nucleotide sequence: TGCGCCAGCAGCACCAGGGACACACAGAACACTGAAGCTTTCTTT. This encodes CASSTRDTQNTEAFF.

The chain recombines TRBV7-2 with TRBJ2-5; 7 positions match TRBD2. V lost 4 bases and J lost 5; bases outside the gene matches: 16. This CDR3 has 17 amino acids. Per the germline V gene, CDR1 is SGHTA and CDR2 is FQGNSA. This CDR3 is CASSSDGGGRFLETQYF. The CDR3 coding sequence is TGTGCCAGCAGCTCGGATGGGGGGGGGAGGTTTCTGGAGACCCAGTACTTC.

The rearrangement links TRBV29-1 to TRBJ2-1; 7 bases are a match to TRBD2. Germline lookup yields CDR1 SQVTM and CDR2 ANQGSEA. The CDR3 consists of 13 residues. V shed 5 bases and J 4 bases; nucleotides not matched to a gene: 5. The CDR3 protein is CSVSGGGYNEQFF. CDR3 nucleotide sequence: TGCAGCGTTTCCGGCGGGGGTTACAATGAGCAGTTCTTC.

A few counts support this clonotype. This chain links TRBV24-1 with TRBJ2-1; possible D gene TRBD1, 6 bases. This CDR3 contains 14 residues. Per the germline V gene, CDR1 is KGHDR and CDR2 is SFDVKD. V dropped 3 bases and J dropped 3 bases, with 8 bases sitting between them. This CDR3 reads CATSDTDSYNEQFF. The CDR3 region has the DNA TGTGCCACCAGTGATACGGACAGCTACAATGAGCAGTTCTTC.

The V gene is TRBV20-1, the J gene TRBJ2-5; D remains unclear. Trimming left V 6 bases short and J 4 bases short, with 9 bases between. Germline values: CDR1 DFQATT, CDR2 SNEGSKA (reference sequence). The CDR3 spans 11 residues. CDR3 sequence reads: CSANLVETQYF. Written as DNA, the CDR3 is TGCAGTGCCAATCTTGTAGAGACCCAGTACTTC.

The V gene is TRBV19, the J gene TRBJ2-1; 10 bases align to TRBD2. Germline V lookup: CDR1 LNHDA, CDR2 SQIVND (reference sequence). The length of the CDR3 is 16 residues. Germline trimming cut 3 bases from V and 1 base from J; bases unmatched to any gene: 3. CDR3 region: CASSIKRGGSYNEQFF. The CDR3 DNA follows: TGTGCCAGTAGTATCAAGCGGGGGGGTTCCTACAATGAGCAGTTCTTC.

The chain links TRBV11-2 to TRBJ2-5; D unclear. The J call could be wrong; TRBJ2-7 is a better fit for the DNA end. CDR3 length equals 13 residues. The germline CDR1 and CDR2 sequences are SGHAT and FQNNGV. Here the CDR3 reads CASSLRLSYEQYF. CDR3 DNA: TGTGCCAGCAGCCTCCGACTGAGCTACGAGCAGTACTTC.